The 18 T cell receptor beta chains given below trace back to one sample, sequenced in a study of blood T cell repertoires in COVID-19. The table came from immunoSEQ multiplex PCR; TCRdb's copy has only in-frame clones and leaves some out. The table lists 150,000 to 200,000 clones, 65% to 90% of them singletons. Input material: peripheral blood. The receptors shown here come from a man aged 45-60 years with active or convalescent COVID-19.

The chain has TRBV13 and TRBJ2-2, with TRBD2 matching over 10 bases. There are 15 residues in the CDR3. CDR1 PRHDT and CDR2 FYEKMQ come from the germline V gene (reference sequence). Trimming removed 5 bases from V and 7 bases from J; junction bases left unmatched: 7. The CDR3 protein is CASSLSGRAGGELFF. The DNA for the CDR3 is TGTGCCAGCAGCCTGAGCGGGAGGGCCGGCGGGGAGCTGTTTTTT. Full variable domain (outside the CDR3, taken from reference TRBV13 and TRBJ2-2): AAGVIQSPRHLIKEKRETATLKCYPIPRHDTVYWYQQGPGQDPQFLISFYEKMQSDKGSIPDRFSAQQFSDYHSELNMSSLELGDSALYFCASSLSGRAGGELFFGEGSRLTVL.

To note about this clone: One end of the junction does not line up with germline, which may come from a read error. This chain links TRBV7-9 with TRBJ2-7; weak D call: TRBD1 (6 bases). This CDR3 comprises 8 residues. Germline CDR1 is SEHNR and CDR2 is FQNEAQ (reference sequence). CDR3 region: CASSRDTF. Written as DNA, the CDR3 is TGTGCCAGCAGTAGGGACACCTTC.

The J gene is TRBJ1-3, the V gene TRBV18; D unclear. Germline values: CDR1 KGHSH, CDR2 LQKENI. This CDR3 spans 13 amino acids. V lost 5 bases and J lost 2, with 7 bases in between. CDR3 nucleotide sequence: TGTGCCAGCTCAATAAACACTGGAAACACCATATATTTT. Its translation is CASSINTGNTIYF.

V and J are TRBV27 and TRBJ2-3; the D gene is possibly TRBD2 (5 bases). The CDR3 has 15 amino acids. Germline V gives CDR1 MNHEY, CDR2 SMNVEV (reference sequence). V lost 6 bases to trimming and J lost 3 bases, with 16 bases between them. CDR3 DNA: TGTGCCAGCAGCCTATTTCTGGAGGAAACAGATACGCAGTATTTT. Amino acid sequence: CASSLFLEETDTQYF.

The CDR3 DNA is TGTGCCAGCAGCACCGGGGAGACCCAGTACTTC. This gives the protein CASSTGETQYF. This chain connects TRBV11-2 to TRBJ2-5, with unresolved D. CDR1 SGHAT and CDR2 FQNNGV come from the germline V gene. The CDR3 is made up of 11 amino acids. V gave up 5 bases and J gave up 5 bases, with 6 bases separating them.

The chain combines TRBV28 with TRBJ1-1, with TRBD1 matching 7 bases. Germline V CDR1 and CDR2: MDHEN, SYDVKM. CDR3 size: 17 residues. Unmatched junction bases numbered 10, after V lost 0 bases and J lost 3 bases. The CDR3 DNA follows: TGTGCCAGCAGTTTATGGGCGGGTAGGGGGCTTGACACTGAAGCTTTCTTT. It translates to CASSLWAGRGLDTEAFF.

This chain uses TRBV30 with TRBJ1-1, with D possibly being TRBD1 (6 bases). V gave up 0 bases and J gave up 0 bases, with 11 bases separating them. Germline V gene sequence: CDR1 GTSNPN, CDR2 SVGIG (reference sequence). CDR3 length: 15 residues. CDR3 in amino acids: CAWSVAGTLNTEAFF. The CDR3 DNA follows: TGTGCCTGGAGTGTAGCCGGGACACTGAACACTGAAGCTTTCTTT.

This clone was recorded only once. This same CDR3 is encoded by further DNA sequences in the sample. The rearrangement links TRBV19 to TRBJ2-3; weak D call: TRBD2 (7 bases). The CDR3 extends over 15 amino acids. Germline lookup yields CDR1 LNHDA and CDR2 SQIVND (reference sequence). Trimming removed 3 bases at V and 4 bases at J, with 14 bases between. CDR3 nucleotide sequence: TGTGCCAGTAGTATCTCGAGGGGGGGCTCAGATACGCAGTATTTT. It yields the protein CASSISRGGSDTQYF.

The V gene is TRBV3-1 (or the pseudogene TRBV3-2), the J gene TRBJ1-4; 7 nucleotides match TRBD1. CDR1 and CDR2 from the germline V gene are LGHDT and YNNKEL (reference sequence). V lost 4 bases and J lost 13; bases outside the gene matches: 6. This CDR3 has 12 residues. CDR3 protein: CASSLNRGGLFF. CDR3 DNA: TGTGCCAGCAGCCTAAACAGGGGAGGACTGTTTTTT.

The rearrangement joins TRBV19 to TRBJ2-1; 7 bases line up with TRBD2. V lost 6 bases to trimming and J lost 0 bases; unmatched junction nucleotides: 8. Germline V gives CDR1 LNHDA, CDR2 SQIVND (reference sequence). The CDR3 has 16 residues. The DNA for the CDR3 is TGTGCCAGTAGATCTATCTTAGCGGGCTCCTACAATGAGCAGTTCTTC. Protein sequence: CASRSILAGSYNEQFF.

The V gene is TRBV3-1 (or the pseudogene TRBV3-2), the J gene TRBJ1-6, with a possible D match to TRBD1 (6 bases). The CDR3 spans 16 residues. Trimming shortened V by 0 bases and J by 9 bases, and 15 bases separated the two germline ends. The germline gives CDR1 LGHDT, CDR2 YNNKEL (reference sequence). The DNA of the CDR3 is TGTGCCAGCAGCCAAGATACGGGGGGCCGCGGTTCACCCCTCCACTTT. This encodes CASSQDTGGRGSPLHF.

V usage is TRBV23-1 and J usage is TRBJ1-1; D perhaps matches TRBD1 (5 bases). TRBV23-1 is filed as an ORF, its function uncertain. The CDR3 totals 14 residues. V lost 4 bases and J lost 1, with 10 bases in between. This CDR3 reads CASSRGRENTEAFF. As DNA, the CDR3 is TGCGCCAGCAGTCGCGGCAGGGAGAACACTGAAGCTTTCTTT.

This clone appeared once. V is TRBV11-2 and J is TRBJ1-3; no clear D gene. With 7 bases removed from V and 2 bases from J, the gap between germline ends came to 15 bases. The V gene's germline CDR1 is SGHAT and CDR2 FQNNGV. This CDR3 has 15 residues. The CDR3: CASIRGNFAGNTIYF. The CDR3 DNA reads as TGTGCCAGCATCCGAGGGAATTTCGCTGGAAACACCATATATTTT.

This clone has a single count. V gene TRBV2 combines with J gene TRBJ1-4, with 7 bases fitting TRBD1. V shed 6 bases and J 4 bases; nucleotides not matched to a gene: 5. CDR3 length equals 14 residues. The germline gives CDR1 SNHLY, CDR2 FYNNEI. The CDR3 reads CASSRDRYNEKLFF. In DNA, the CDR3 is TGTGCCAGCAGCCGGGACAGATATAATGAAAAACTGTTTTTT.

The rearrangement joins TRBV4-1 to TRBJ2-5; 9 positions agree with TRBD1. The closer fit of TRBJ2-7 to the DNA end suggests the J call may be wrong. Germline CDR1 reads MGHRA; CDR2 reads YSYEKL. The CDR3 spans 15 residues. The CDR3 spells CASSPRTGENYEQYF. The CDR3 coding sequence is TGCGCCAGCAGCCCCCGGACAGGGGAGAACTACGAGCAGTACTTC.

The chain uses TRBV7-6 and TRBJ2-1; a weak D match, TRBD1 (6 bases). The CDR3 has 14 residues. Trimming shortened V by 4 bases and J by 6 bases, and 13 bases separated the two germline ends. In germline, CDR1 is SGHVS, CDR2 FNYEAQ. The CDR3 spells CASSSRGGPNEQFF. The CDR3 nucleotides read TGTGCCAGCAGCTCCCGTGGGGGCCCCAATGAGCAGTTCTTC.

The genes are TRBV10-3 and TRBJ2-6; the D is unclear. V was pared by 10 bases and J by 0 bases, with 7 bases between. CDR1 ENHRY and CDR2 SYGVKD come from the germline V gene. CDR3 length: 13 residues. The CDR3 nucleotides are TGTGCCACTTACAGCTCTGGGGCCAACGTCCTGACTTTC. It codes for CATYSSGANVLTF.

In DNA form, the CDR3 reads TGTGCCAGCTCGGACACATCAGATAGCTATGGCTACACCTTC. It is translated as CASSDTSDSYGYTF. The genes are TRBV3-1 (or the pseudogene TRBV3-2) and TRBJ1-2; maybe TRBD1 (5 bases). This CDR3 region has 14 residues. V lost 8 bases and J 4 bases, leaving 17 bases between the germline ends. Germline CDR1 LGHDT, CDR2 YNNKEL (reference sequence).